Listed here are 21 T cell receptor beta chains from one sample, sequenced in a study of blood T cell repertoires in COVID-19. Profiling relied on immunoSEQ multiplex PCR, and the TCRdb table lists in-frame clones only, not all of them. The profile shows fewer than 350,000 clones, 88% of them singletons. Input material: PBMCs or T cells enriched from blood (not recorded which). These receptors all come from a woman in her 30s who had recovered from COVID-19.

This clone has a single count. The chain recombines TRBV24-1 with TRBJ2-7, with D unresolved. V shed 5 bases and J shed 1 base, with 5 bases lying between them. CDR3 length: 12 amino acids. From germline, CDR1 is KGHDR and CDR2 SFDVKD. The CDR3 protein is CATSGGSYEQYF. CDR3 DNA sequence: TGTGCCACCAGTGGAGGATCCTACGAGCAGTACTTC.

The chain couples TRBV11-2 to TRBJ1-3; tentative D call: TRBD1 (6 bases). The CDR3 loop spans 17 amino acids. The germline gives CDR1 SGHAT, CDR2 FQNNGV. Trimming pared 0 bases from V and 4 bases from J, leaving 16 bases between. As DNA, the CDR3 is TGTGCCAGCAGCTTAGATATCAACCGGGACAACGGAAACACCATATATTTT. As protein: CASSLDINRDNGNTIYF.

The chain carries TRBV6-6 and TRBJ2-7; 10 nucleotides align to TRBD1. V dropped 8 bases and J dropped 2; count of bases not matched to a gene: 12. The length of the CDR3 is 16 residues. The V gene's germline CDR1 is MNHNY and CDR2 SVGAGI (reference sequence). This CDR3 reads CASVDRGQPGPYEQYF. The DNA for the CDR3 is TGTGCCAGCGTTGACAGGGGGCAACCGGGACCCTACGAGCAGTACTTC.

This clone appeared once. The V and J genes are TRBV19 and TRBJ2-3; D possibly corresponds to TRBD2 (5 bases). V lost 6 bases, J lost 5 bases, and 18 bases lay in between. The CDR3 consists of 15 residues. CDR1 LNHDA and CDR2 SQIVND come from the germline V gene (reference sequence). The CDR3 bases are TGTGCCAGTAGCTTACCCACCGGGATCATAGATACGCAGTATTTT. This gives the protein CASSLPTGIIDTQYF. Using reference TRBV19 and TRBJ2-3 for the parts outside the CDR3, the full variable domain is DGGITQSPKYLFRKEGQNVTLSCEQNLNHDAMYWYRQDPGQGLRLIYYSQIVNDFQKGDIAEGYSVSREKKESFPLTVTSAQKNPTAFYLCASSLPTGIIDTQYFGPGTRLTVL.

Only one count was recorded for this clone. The chain carries TRBV9 and TRBJ2-1; tentatively, D is TRBD1 (5 bases). The CDR3 is 18 residues long. Looked up from germline, CDR1 is SGDLS and CDR2 is YYNGEE. V gave up 2 bases and J gave up 5 bases, with 23 bases separating them. The CDR3 region is CASSVGWFQGPINNEQFF. The CDR3 region has the DNA TGTGCCAGCAGCGTCGGGTGGTTTCAGGGTCCGATAAACAATGAGCAGTTCTTC.

This rearrangement joins TRBV6-2 or TRBV6-3 to TRBJ2-7; a weak D match, TRBD1 (6 bases). V lost 5 bases and J lost 0, with 14 bases in between. Germline CDR1 MNHEY, CDR2 SVGEGT. CDR3 length: 15 amino acids. Here the CDR3 reads CASSEGQSYSYEQYF. The CDR3 bases are TGTGCCAGCAGTGAGGGACAATCATACTCCTACGAGCAGTACTTC.

This chain uses TRBV12-5 with TRBJ1-4; D is perhaps TRBD1 (5 bases). Germline assignment: CDR1 LGHNT and CDR2 FRNRAP. Trimming cost V 5 bases and J 1 base, with 20 bases left between them. This CDR3 is 18 amino acids long. As DNA, the CDR3 is TGTGCTAGTGGTCCCTACGCACTCCACAGGAAAACTAATGAAAAACTGTTTTTT. Amino acid sequence: CASGPYALHRKTNEKLFF. The full variable domain, in which reference TRBV12-5 and TRBJ1-4 provide the parts outside the CDR3, is DARVTQTPRHKVTEMGQEVTMRCQPILGHNTVFWYRQTMMQGLELLAYFRNRAPLDDSGMPKDRFSAEMPDATLATLKIQPSEPRDSAVYFCASGPYALHRKTNEKLFFGSGTQLSVL.

This chain uses TRBV7-9 with TRBJ2-7; the D gene is possibly TRBD1 (5 bases). Germline-derived CDR1 and CDR2 are SEHNR and FQNEAQ (reference sequence). The CDR3 loop spans 15 amino acids. Trimming stripped 2 bases from V and 2 bases from J, with 13 bases between. For the CDR3, the DNA is TGTGCCAGCAGCTTATCCCAGGGCCAGCCCTACGAGCAGTACTTC. This encodes CASSLSQGQPYEQYF.

V usage is TRBV20-1 and J usage is TRBJ1-1, with TRBD1 matching over 9 bases. The length of the CDR3 is 21 residues. Germline V CDR1 and CDR2: DFQATT, SNEGSKA (reference sequence). The CDR3 DNA follows: TGCAGGACTAGTCGGGGCTGGGGGACAGGGTCGTCCCCTACCCGAAACACTGAAGCTTTCTTT. This sequence encodes CRTSRGWGTGSSPTRNTEAFF.

V and J are TRBV30 and TRBJ2-2, with D perhaps TRBD2 (5 bases). Germline V gene sequence: CDR1 GTSNPN, CDR2 SVGIG (reference sequence). The CDR3 length is 13 residues. V lost 3 bases and J 8 bases, leaving 13 bases between the germline ends. CDR3 DNA: TGTGCCTGGAGCGGAAATAGCGATGGGGAGCTGTTTTTT. Protein product: CAWSGNSDGELFF. Using reference TRBV30 and TRBJ2-2 for the parts outside the CDR3, the full variable domain is SQTIHQWPATLVQPVGSPLSLECTVEGTSNPNLYWYRQAAGRGLQLLFYSVGIGQISSEVPQNLSASRPQDRQFILSSKKLLLSDSGFYLCAWSGNSDGELFFGEGSRLTVL.

V usage is TRBV6-1 and J usage is TRBJ2-3; 9 bases line up with TRBD2. From germline, CDR1 is MNHNS and CDR2 SASEGT. There are 17 residues in the CDR3. J lost 1 base, V lost 3 bases, and 8 bases had no gene match. The CDR3 nucleotides are TGTGCCAGCAGTGATGCTGCGGGGGGGGAACGCACAGATACGCAGTATTTT. The encoded protein is CASSDAAGGERTDTQYF.

This chain joins TRBV28 and TRBJ1-1; 8 bases line up with TRBD1. Germline assignment: CDR1 MDHEN and CDR2 SYDVKM. The CDR3 is made up of 15 amino acids. V lost 6 bases and J lost 6; bases outside the gene matches: 12. The CDR3 DNA is TGTGCCAGCAGCCCAGACAGGGGCCCTCGGGCTGAAGCTTTCTTT. Residues: CASSPDRGPRAEAFF.

This chain connects TRBV2 to TRBJ2-7; 7 nucleotides match TRBD1. The CDR3 extends over 14 amino acids. Germline values: CDR1 SNHLY, CDR2 FYNNEI. J gave up 3 bases and V 5 bases, and 7 bases lay outside the gene matches. CDR3 nucleotide sequence: TGTGCCAGCAGTCAGACGGGACAGCGCTACGAGCAGTACTTC. Its protein product is CASSQTGQRYEQYF.

This chain joins TRBV3-1 (or the pseudogene TRBV3-2) and TRBJ2-7; the match to TRBD1 covers 8 bases. The V gene's germline CDR1 is LGHDT and CDR2 YNNKEL (reference sequence). J gave up 0 bases and V 1 base, and 8 bases lay outside the gene matches. This CDR3 contains 17 residues. CDR3 protein: CASSQAPRGPSSYEQYF. CDR3 in DNA: TGTGCCAGCAGCCAAGCCCCCAGGGGGCCCAGCTCCTACGAGCAGTACTTC.

The V gene is TRBV5-1, the J gene TRBJ2-2; 10 nucleotides match TRBD1. This CDR3 has 15 amino acids. The V and J ends lost 3 bases and 5 bases, in that order; junction bases with no gene match: 4. Germline CDR1 reads SGHRS; CDR2 reads YFSETQ. CDR3: CASSSRTGGTGELFF. For the CDR3, the DNA is TGCGCCAGCAGCTCCAGGACAGGGGGGACCGGGGAGCTGTTTTTT.

The chain uses TRBV7-8 and TRBJ1-2; D not certain. Germline V CDR1 and CDR2: SGHVS, FQNEAQ. This CDR3 spans 19 amino acids. V was cut by 4 bases and J by 5 bases, with 29 bases left in between. The CDR3 nucleotides are TGTGCCAGCAGCTCGTTTCAAAATCAAGGGAGACCGGGAGGGTATGGCTACACCTTC. Amino acid sequence: CASSSFQNQGRPGGYGYTF.

The V call is TRBV18, the J call TRBJ2-5; 13 bases are a match to TRBD2. The CDR3 consists of 14 residues. With V trimmed by 8 bases and J by 5 bases, 5 bases remained unmatched. Per the germline V gene, CDR1 is KGHSH and CDR2 is LQKENI. This chain's CDR3 is CASQLAGGSETQYF. The CDR3 DNA reads TGTGCCAGCCAACTAGCGGGAGGGTCGGAGACCCAGTACTTC.

This clone was counted a few times. V usage is TRBV6-5 and J usage is TRBJ1-1; a weak D match, TRBD1 (6 bases). With 4 bases removed from V and 4 bases from J, the gap between germline ends came to 19 bases. Germline lookup yields CDR1 MNHEY and CDR2 SVGAGI. The CDR3 consists of 16 residues. The CDR3 sequence: CASSFNRALGGTEAFF. In DNA, the CDR3 is TGTGCCAGCAGTTTCAACAGGGCCCTCGGAGGCACTGAAGCTTTCTTT.

The chain has TRBV19 and TRBJ1-4; 8 nucleotides agree with TRBD1. The CDR3 spans 14 residues. Per the germline V gene, CDR1 is LNHDA and CDR2 is SQIVND (reference sequence). With 7 bases clipped from V and 6 bases from J, the junction kept 7 bases outside the gene matches. CDR3 DNA: TGTGCCAGTAACGGCAGGGGGCGCGATGAAAAACTGTTTTTT. Its translation: CASNGRGRDEKLFF.

The V call is TRBV3-1 (or the pseudogene TRBV3-2), the J call TRBJ1-1, with 8 bases that match TRBD1. The J segment lost 3 bases and the V segment lost 0 bases, leaving 18 bases of the junction unmatched. Germline V gene sequence: CDR1 LGHDT, CDR2 YNNKEL (reference sequence). CDR3 size: 20 residues. CDR3 protein: CASSQDLRGGRGLVDTEAFF. In nucleotides, the CDR3 is TGTGCCAGCAGCCAAGATTTGAGGGGCGGCAGGGGGCTGGTGGACACTGAAGCTTTCTTT.

The chain employs TRBV9 and TRBJ2-1; TRBD1 matches at 8 bases. The CDR3 is made up of 15 amino acids. Germline CDR1 SGDLS, CDR2 YYNGEE. The J segment lost 3 bases and the V segment lost 3 bases, leaving 5 bases of the junction unmatched. The CDR3 protein is CASSERQGYYNEQFF. CDR3 in DNA: TGTGCCAGCAGCGAAAGACAGGGGTACTACAATGAGCAGTTCTTC. The full variable domain, rest sourced from reference TRBV9 and TRBJ2-1, is DSGVTQTPKHLITATGQRVTLRCSPRSGDLSVYWYQQSLDQGLQFLIQYYNGEERAKGNILERFSAQQFPDLHSELNLSSLELGDSALYFCASSERQGYYNEQFFGPGTRLTVL.